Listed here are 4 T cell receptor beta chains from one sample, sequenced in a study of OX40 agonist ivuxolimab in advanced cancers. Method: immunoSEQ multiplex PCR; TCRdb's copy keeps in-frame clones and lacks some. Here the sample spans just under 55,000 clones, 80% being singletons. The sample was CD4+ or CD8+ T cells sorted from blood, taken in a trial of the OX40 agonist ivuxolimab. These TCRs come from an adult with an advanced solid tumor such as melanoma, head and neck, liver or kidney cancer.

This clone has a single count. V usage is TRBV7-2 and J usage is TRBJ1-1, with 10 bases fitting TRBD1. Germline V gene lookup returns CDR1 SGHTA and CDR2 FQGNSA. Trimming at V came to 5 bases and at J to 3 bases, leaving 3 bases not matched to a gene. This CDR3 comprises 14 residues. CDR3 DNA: TGTGCCAGCAGCACCGGGACAGGGGACACTGAAGCTTTCTTT. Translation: CASSTGTGDTEAFF.

The CDR3 sequence: CASSYPRGATGNTIYF. For the CDR3, the DNA is TGTGCCAGCAGTTACCCCCGGGGGGCGACGGGAAACACCATATATTTT. The V and J genes are TRBV6-6 and TRBJ1-3, with a weak D call TRBD1 (6 bases). V gave up 2 bases and J gave up 4 bases, with 15 bases separating them. Per germline, CDR1 MNHNY and CDR2 SVGAGI (reference sequence). This CDR3 spans 16 amino acids.

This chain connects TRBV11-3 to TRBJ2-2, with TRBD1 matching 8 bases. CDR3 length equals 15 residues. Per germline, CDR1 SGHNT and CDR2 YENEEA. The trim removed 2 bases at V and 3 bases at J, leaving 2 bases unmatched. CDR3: CASSLYRGDTGELFF. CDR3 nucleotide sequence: TGTGCCAGCAGCTTATACAGGGGGGACACCGGGGAGCTGTTTTTT.

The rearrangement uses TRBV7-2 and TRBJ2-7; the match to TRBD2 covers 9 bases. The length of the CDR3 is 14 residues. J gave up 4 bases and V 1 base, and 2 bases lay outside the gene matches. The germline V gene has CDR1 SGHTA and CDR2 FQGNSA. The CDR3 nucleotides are TGTGCCAGCAGCTTAGGGCTAGCGGGATACGAGCAGTACTTC. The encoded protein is CASSLGLAGYEQYF.